The clone carrying this T cell receptor (beta chain) was detected only a few times. What it binds is unknown. Primers used in a second PCR of about 6 to 11 cycles were a sample-barcoded 5' primer and a J-beta primer mix. TCRdb recomputed calls from the 5' RACE reads with MiXCR, one row per CDR3 protein. The sample comprises roughly 800,000 distinct CDR3 sequences, about 25% of which are singletons, and under 9.5% rests with the top ten. The data originate from a study of blood T cells in healthy people across ages. Overall study context: Template switching picked up about one barcoded beta molecule for each two T cells.

Each of the donors had roughly 10 milliliters of peripheral blood drawn into EDTA-treated Vacutainer tubes. Study findings and constraints: Naive T cell percentage by flow cytometry tracked strongly with beta diversity.

The CDR3 extends over 13 amino acids. Trimming took off 2 bases at V and 0 bases at J, with 2 bases between the two ends. Germline CDR1 reads MGHRA; CDR2 reads YSYEKL. The same sample was also used in a study of T cells of mothers and their children. That publication notes: Thymic selection, a shaping force on TCR recombination output, acts similarly in related and unrelated pairs.

This TCR derives from a boy between 10 and 17 years old in good health. The sequencing sample was made of blood. This sequence joins TRBV4-1 and TRBJ1-5; D not resolved. This chain's CDR3 is CASSQYSNQPQHF. The CDR3 DNA reads as TGCGCCAGCAGCCAATATAGCAATCAGCCCCAGCATTTT.